This TCR beta chain was observed in a study of spatial heterogeneity in lung cancer. Study in general: In raw reads, more than eight appearances on average were recorded for each unique TCR and UMI combination. Study results and caveats: The number of expanded tumor alpha and beta chains correlated with mutation number.

TCRdb re-analysed the 5' RACE reads in MiXCR, keeping a single row per CDR3 protein. The table lists around 11,000 distinct CDR3 sequences, approximately 8% of them singletons, with about 22% in the top ten. The time point is: sample taken at primary tumor resection. The study sequenced unsorted whole RNA from tumor, nontumor lung or frozen PBMC. This clonotype is labeled medium-sized. Its antigen is not identified. Between the trimmed V and J ends, which lost 2 bases and 4 bases, there was a span of 8 bases. From germline, CDR1 is ENHRY and CDR2 SYGVKD. The CDR3 spans 13 residues. This TCR was recovered from a female donor with early-stage non-small cell lung cancer. The material was lung tumor tissue, obtained at surgery. The V gene is TRBV10-3, the J gene TRBJ1-2; D is unresolved. The CDR3 loop is CAISEVGIYGYTF. CDR3 nucleotides: TGTGCCATCAGTGAGGTCGGGATCTATGGCTACACCTTC.